Listed below are T cell receptor beta chains from one sample, sequenced in a study of response to subunit inactivated influenza vaccine. TCRdb fed the RT-PCR reads into MiXCR, producing one record per CDR3 protein. The repertoire holds fewer than 800,000 distinct CDR3 sequences, with approximately 14% as singletons. Sequences were derived from PBMCs from blood, sampled 11 to 12 days after vaccination. The origin of the receptors is a man between 45 and 60 years old who received an inactivated influenza vaccine. Each CDR3 is given with its conserved first and last residue. D genes are given only for firm matches. Size values are once, few and many counts, or a class for expanded clones, and some rows have none.

V gene: TRBV28
D gene: .
J gene: TRBJ2-3
clone size: many
CDR3 length: 14
CDR3 protein: CASSLQGPMDTQYF
CDR3 DNA: TGTGCCAGCAGTTTACAGGGGCCGATGGATACGCAGTATTTT

V gene: TRBV11-1
D gene: TRBD2
J gene: TRBJ2-3
clone size: .
CDR3 length: 20
CDR3 protein: CASSPPLREWILSGTDTQYF
CDR3 DNA: TGTGCCAGCAGCCCCCCCCTGCGGGAGTGGATATTGTCGGGCACAGATACGCAGTATTTT

V gene: TRBV7-6
D gene: .
J gene: TRBJ2-3
clone size: .
CDR3 length: 14
CDR3 protein: CASSLFPIADTQYF
CDR3 DNA: TGTGCCAGCAGCTTATTCCCCATCGCAGATACGCAGTATTTT

V gene: TRBV7-8
D gene: TRBD1
J gene: TRBJ2-7
clone size: few
CDR3 length: 17
CDR3 protein: CASSPAVLTGSSYEQYF
CDR3 DNA: TGTGCCAGCAGCCCTGCAGTCCTGACAGGGAGCTCCTACGAGCAGTACTTC

V gene: TRBV27
D gene: TRBD1
J gene: TRBJ2-2
clone size: .
CDR3 length: 16
CDR3 protein: CASSHVQGVSTGELFF
CDR3 DNA: TGTGCCAGCAGTCACGTACAGGGGGTGTCCACCGGGGAGCTGTTTTTT

V gene: TRBV24-1
D gene: .
J gene: TRBJ2-1
clone size: few
CDR3 length: 15
CDR3 protein: CATSDYVGRSYEQFF
CDR3 DNA: TGTGCCACCAGTGATTACGTCGGTCGGAGTTATGAGCAGTTCTTC

V gene: TRBV20-1
D gene: TRBD1
J gene: TRBJ1-2
clone size: few
CDR3 length: 18
CDR3 protein: CSAYRSVRTGGSEDGYTF
CDR3 DNA: TGCAGTGCTTACCGCAGCGTTCGGACAGGGGGCTCGGAAGATGGCTACACCTTC

V gene: TRBV4-1
D gene: .
J gene: TRBJ1-4
clone size: few
CDR3 length: 15
CDR3 protein: CASSQLGRRNEKLFF
CDR3 DNA: TGCGCCAGCAGCCAATTAGGTCGGAGGAATGAAAAACTGTTTTTT

V gene: TRBV7-6
D gene: .
J gene: TRBJ2-7
clone size: .
CDR3 length: 16
CDR3 protein: CASSLGHEGASYEQYF
CDR3 DNA: TGTGCCAGCAGCTTAGGTCACGAGGGAGCTTCCTACGAGCAGTACTTC

V gene: TRBV6-5
D gene: TRBD1
J gene: TRBJ1-6
clone size: .
CDR3 length: 16
CDR3 protein: CASSYSGGQGRSPLHF
CDR3 DNA: TGTGCCAGCAGTTACTCGGGCGGACAGGGACGTTCACCCCTCCACTTT

V gene: TRBV24-1
D gene: TRBD1
J gene: TRBJ2-3
clone size: .
CDR3 length: 20
CDR3 protein: CATSEEVGQGRYTDTDTQYF
CDR3 DNA: TGTGCCACCAGTGAGGAGGTGGGACAGGGGCGCTATACCGACACAGATACGCAGTATTTT

V gene: TRBV29-1
D gene: TRBD1
J gene: TRBJ1-2
clone size: .
CDR3 length: 14
CDR3 protein: CSVEDRWTGVGYTF
CDR3 DNA: TGCAGCGTTGAAGATAGGTGGACAGGGGTTGGCTACACCTTC

V gene: TRBV30
D gene: TRBD1
J gene: TRBJ2-7
clone size: .
CDR3 length: 13
CDR3 protein: CAWDRDSGLEQYF
CDR3 DNA: TGTGCCTGGGACCGGGACAGCGGCCTCGAGCAGTACTTC

V gene: TRBV6-2/TRBV6-3
D gene: .
J gene: TRBJ1-1
clone size: .
CDR3 length: 13
CDR3 protein: CATLRPMNTEAFF
CDR3 DNA: TGTGCCACCCTCCGACCCATGAACACTGAAGCTTTCTTT

V gene: TRBV7-9
D gene: .
J gene: TRBJ1-1
clone size: .
CDR3 length: 14
CDR3 protein: CASSLGRGMAEAFF
CDR3 DNA: TGTGCCAGCAGCTTAGGGAGGGGCATGGCTGAAGCTTTCTTT

V gene: TRBV12-3/TRBV12-4
D gene: .
J gene: TRBJ2-7
clone size: .
CDR3 length: 15
CDR3 protein: CASSSHVGNLYEQYF
CDR3 DNA: TGTGCCAGCAGTTCCCACGTAGGGAACTTATACGAGCAGTACTTC

V gene: TRBV7-9
D gene: TRBD1
J gene: TRBJ1-1
clone size: .
CDR3 length: 14
CDR3 protein: CASSFQGGGTEAFF
CDR3 DNA: TGTGCCAGCAGCTTTCAGGGGGGAGGCACTGAAGCTTTCTTT

V gene: TRBV28
D gene: TRBD2
J gene: TRBJ2-1
clone size: few
CDR3 length: 17
CDR3 protein: CASSPVTSGRQATSLFF
CDR3 DNA: TGTGCCAGCAGTCCCGTGACTAGCGGGAGGCAAGCAACGAGTCTGTTCTTC

V gene: TRBV5-1
D gene: .
J gene: TRBJ2-5
clone size: few
CDR3 length: 14
CDR3 protein: CASSLVSGGETQYF
CDR3 DNA: TGCGCCAGCAGCTTGGTCTCTGGGGGGGAGACCCAGTACTTC

V gene: TRBV5-1
D gene: .
J gene: TRBJ1-1
clone size: few
CDR3 length: 14
CDR3 protein: CASSLIGPNTEAFF
CDR3 DNA: TGCGCCAGCAGCTTAATTGGGCCGAACACTGAAGCTTTCTTT

V gene: TRBV29-1
D gene: TRBD1
J gene: TRBJ1-1
clone size: .
CDR3 length: 13
CDR3 protein: CSVRGGLNTEASF
CDR3 DNA: TGCAGCGTCCGAGGGGGCCTGAACACTGAAGCTTCCTTT

V gene: TRBV6-1
D gene: TRBD2
J gene: TRBJ2-3
clone size: few
CDR3 length: 18
CDR3 protein: CASSEEASGGLNTDTQYF
CDR3 DNA: TGTGCCAGCAGTGAAGAAGCTAGCGGGGGGCTTAACACAGATACGCAGTATTTT

V gene: TRBV4-2
D gene: .
J gene: TRBJ2-2
clone size: .
CDR3 length: 18
CDR3 protein: CASSQEGGAATNTGELFF
CDR3 DNA: TGTGCCAGCAGCCAAGAAGGCGGGGCGGCCACGAACACCGGGGAGCTGTTTTTT

V gene: TRBV7-8
D gene: TRBD1
J gene: TRBJ2-1
clone size: .
CDR3 length: 16
CDR3 protein: CASSGDRGFSYNEQFF
CDR3 DNA: TGTGCCAGCAGCGGTGACAGGGGGTTTTCCTACAATGAGCAGTTCTTC

V gene: TRBV15
D gene: TRBD1
J gene: TRBJ1-5
clone size: few
CDR3 length: 16
CDR3 protein: CATSGPGQLNNQPQHF
CDR3 DNA: TGTGCCACCAGCGGTCCGGGACAGCTGAACAATCAGCCCCAGCATTTT

V gene: TRBV29-1
D gene: .
J gene: TRBJ1-2
clone size: .
CDR3 length: 13
CDR3 protein: CSVESGASYGYTF
CDR3 DNA: TGCAGCGTTGAATCGGGGGCTTCGTATGGCTACACCTTC

V gene: TRBV6-1
D gene: .
J gene: TRBJ1-2
clone size: .
CDR3 length: 16
CDR3 protein: CASSETGTPFPYGYTF
CDR3 DNA: TGTGCCAGCAGTGAAACCGGGACCCCGTTCCCCTATGGCTACACCTTC